This note documents a single T cell receptor (beta chain) sequence. Documented time point: blood 4 weeks post-SBRT, at nephrectomy. Specified treatment: 15 Gy SBRT to primary tumor, nephrectomy 4 weeks later. The tumor was a clear cell renal cell carcinoma. The data derive from a study of radiation and T cells in renal cell carcinoma. Here immunoSEQ multiplex PCR was the method, and the copy in TCRdb shows in-frame clones only, minus some. The sample consists of about 170,000 clones, 88% of them appearing once. Germline assignment: CDR1 MGHDK and CDR2 SYGVNS. The CDR3 totals 15 residues. V was pared by 6 bases and J by 3 bases, with 17 bases between.

The sequencing here drew on blood, taken from a patient whose treatment included radiotherapy and nephrectomy. The TCR was taken from a woman in her fifties or sixties with renal cell carcinoma. The rearrangement links TRBV25-1 to TRBJ1-1; the D is unclear. The CDR3 protein is CASRALDAFDTEAFF. In DNA, the CDR3 is TGTGCCAGCAGAGCATTGGATGCGTTTGACACTGAAGCTTTCTTT.